The clone carrying this TCR beta chain was observed many times. Its antigen is unknown. This sample was included in a study of blood T cells in healthy people across ages. The study's findings and limits: Higher diversity, along with more naive CD4+ cells, distinguished long-lived donors from aged donors.

Then a second PCR, running roughly 7 to 11 cycles, was carried out with a sample-barcoded 5' primer and a J-beta primer mix. TCRdb called the 5' RACE reads again in MiXCR, with one record for every CDR3 protein. The data contain about 650,000 distinct CDR3 sequences, over 40% of them singletons. The V gene lost 2 bases and the J gene lost 9 bases, with 14 bases spanning the gap. Germline CDR1 MNHEY, CDR2 SVGAGI. This CDR3 has 14 residues. The rearrangement links TRBV6-5 to TRBJ2-1; weak D call: TRBD2 (6 bases). This TCR was sampled from a woman over 75 in good health. Material for sequencing was blood. CDR3 in amino acids: CASSYIRGEVEQFF. Here the CDR3 DNA reads TGTGCCAGCAGTTACATAAGAGGGGAGGTTGAGCAGTTCTTC.